The sequence of this T cell receptor (beta chain) was determined in a study of blood T cells in healthy people across ages. Findings and limits, study-wide: Per million T cells, TCR beta diversity dropped roughly linearly as age increased.

This clonotype was picked up a small number of times. What it recognizes is unknown. Combining a sample-barcoded 5' primer with a J-beta primer mix, a second PCR ran for roughly 6 to 12 cycles. Tags on each cDNA molecule came from a template-switch adaptor with 12 random nucleotides. TCRdb itself ran the 5' RACE reads through MiXCR, one entry per CDR3 protein. Among some 1 million distinct CDR3 sequences listed, over 35% were seen once. This CDR3 region has 12 residues. With 5 bases removed from V and 4 bases from J, the gap between germline ends came to 8 bases. The germline gives CDR1 SQVTM, CDR2 ANQGSEA.

The chain is built from TRBV29-1 and TRBJ1-4; D is ambiguous. This clonotype was obtained from a woman aged 55-75 years in good health. The specimen sequenced was blood. The CDR3 nucleotides read TGCAGCGTTATGTCCGGTAATGAAAAACTGTTTTTT. Protein product: CSVMSGNEKLFF.